This passage covers 32 T cell receptor beta chains from one sample sequenced in a study of spatial heterogeneity in lung cancer (dated by TCRdb to the late 2010s). Here is what the overall study found, with its caveats: The tumor nonsynonymous mutation count correlated with the number of expanded alpha and beta TCRs within the tumor.

Antigens of these TCRs are unknown. The protocol used for the library was 5' RACE. Sequencer: NextSeq 500. Using fastp trimming at Q25 and MiXCR clonotype assembly, TCRdb reanalyzed the public sequencing data and kept in-frame beta chains. Each CDR3 protein gets just one entry, which takes the most common genes and DNA from the rows behind it. For this sample there are about 11,000 distinct CDR3 sequences; 5.1% appear just once. 9.5% to 15% of the sample lies in the top ten. The sample's time point label, in plain terms: sample taken at primary tumor resection. The specimen was lung tumor tissue, collected at surgery. Receptor source: a male donor with early-stage non-small cell lung cancer.

This clonotype was detected ten times or more. J is TRBJ1-1 and V is TRBV7-2; D unclear. Germline lookup yields CDR1 SGHTA and CDR2 FQGNSA. Trimming left V 1 base short and J 5 bases short, with 8 bases between. The CDR3 has 13 amino acids. For the CDR3, the DNA is TGTGCCAGCAGCTTAGAGGTAGTTACTGAAGCTTTCTTT. It yields the protein CASSLEVVTEAFF.

This clonotype was counted many times. The V gene is TRBV7-9, the J gene TRBJ1-1; a possible D gene is TRBD1 (6 bases). The length of the CDR3 is 15 residues. Germline loops: CDR1 SEHNR, CDR2 FQNEAQ (reference sequence). V shed 1 base and J shed 6 bases, with 15 bases lying between them. The CDR3 DNA follows: TGTGCCAGCAGCTTAGTAGCTTCGGGGGCCGCTGAAGCTTTCTTT. Translating gives CASSLVASGAAEAFF.

This clonotype was recorded at least ten times. The gene calls are TRBV6-2 or TRBV6-3 and TRBJ1-1; D remains unclear. CDR1 is MNHEY, CDR2 SVGEGT, per germline. This CDR3 region has 14 residues. V was shortened by 2 bases and J by 0 bases, with 7 bases between the two germline ends. CDR3 sequence reads: CASSYRAMNTEAFF. The CDR3 region has the DNA TGTGCCAGCAGTTACAGGGCGATGAACACTGAAGCTTTCTTT.

This clonotype was detected only a few times. This rearrangement joins TRBV4-1 to TRBJ2-1, with D possibly TRBD1 on 5 matching bases. Germline assignment: CDR1 MGHRA and CDR2 YSYEKL. Trimming removed 2 bases from V and 7 bases from J, with 21 bases in between. This CDR3 has 17 amino acids. CDR3 sequence reads: CASSQPSGYGARNEQFF. CDR3 sequence (DNA): TGCGCCAGCAGCCAACCATCCGGGTATGGGGCAAGGAATGAGCAGTTCTTC.

CDR3 sequence (DNA): TGTGCCAGCAGCGCCAACTCAAACACAGATACGCAGTATTTT. Protein product: CASSANSNTDTQYF. The V call is TRBV7-8, the J call TRBJ2-3; no clear D. V lost 5 bases, J lost 2 bases, and 11 bases lay in between. The CDR3 totals 14 residues. CDR1 is SGHVS, CDR2 FQNEAQ, per germline.

By share of the sample, this clonotype is medium-sized (0.01 to 0.1%). The chain links TRBV2 to TRBJ1-6, with 7 bases that match TRBD1. This CDR3 has 14 amino acids. Germline-derived CDR1 and CDR2 are SNHLY and FYNNEI. Trimming cost V 8 bases and J 6 bases; bases outside gene matches: 7. CDR3 residues: CASGGQAINSPLHF. CDR3 bases: TGTGCCAGCGGCGGACAGGCAATTAATTCACCCCTCCACTTT.

At least ten counts were recorded for this clonotype. The genes are TRBV5-1 and TRBJ1-4; D ambiguous. CDR1 SGHRS and CDR2 YFSETQ come from the germline V gene. With 0 bases removed from V and 0 bases from J, the gap between germline ends came to 9 bases. There are 16 residues in the CDR3. CDR3: CASSLGVGATNEKLFF. DNA of the CDR3: TGCGCCAGCAGCTTGGGGGTTGGAGCAACTAATGAAAAACTGTTTTTT.

In its sample, this clonotype was seen many times. This chain connects TRBV28 to TRBJ2-3; 7 positions match TRBD2. The CDR3 sequence is 15 residues long. From germline, CDR1 is MDHEN and CDR2 SYDVKM. V shed 8 bases and J 3 bases; nucleotides not matched to a gene: 11. CDR3 nucleotide sequence: TGTGCCAGCCGGGGTGGGGCAGCGGGAACAGATACGCAGTATTTT. The encoded protein is CASRGGAAGTDTQYF.

This clonotype is categorized as medium-sized (0.01 to 0.1%). The rearrangement links TRBV12-3 or TRBV12-4 to TRBJ1-5, with 10 bases aligning to TRBD1. The CDR3 is 15 amino acids. Losses at the gene ends were 6 bases for V and 0 bases for J; bases not matched to a gene: 2. The CDR3 DNA reads TGTGCCAGCAGAGGGACAGGGGATAGCAATCAGCCCCAGCATTTT. Its protein product is CASRGTGDSNQPQHF.

This clonotype was counted at least ten times. The chain combines TRBV4-2 with TRBJ2-3; 8 bases align to TRBD2. This CDR3 region has 16 residues. Germline CDR1 and CDR2: LGHNA and YNFKEQ. The V segment lost 2 bases and the J segment 0 bases; nucleotides outside the gene matches: 4. As DNA, the CDR3 is TGTGCCAGCAGCCAACAAGCGGGGGCAAGCACAGATACGCAGTATTTT. This encodes CASSQQAGASTDTQYF.

This clonotype has a count of ten or more. This chain connects TRBV28 to TRBJ2-3; TRBD2 is a possible D gene (7 bases). V was pared by 7 bases and J by 9 bases, with 23 bases between. Germline V gene lookup returns CDR1 MDHEN and CDR2 SYDVKM. CDR3 length: 15 residues. In DNA form, the CDR3 reads TGTGCCAGCACCCAAGGGGGGACTACCGGGGGGACGCAGTATTTT. Protein: CASTQGGTTGGTQYF.

Relative to its sample, this clonotype is medium-sized. This rearrangement joins TRBV28 to TRBJ2-1; the D gene is possibly TRBD1 (5 bases). Germline CDR1 MDHEN, CDR2 SYDVKM. The CDR3 covers 14 residues. Deletions cut 3 bases from V and 2 bases from J, with 8 bases between. CDR3 nucleotides: TGTGCCAGCAGTTTGACAGTAACCTACAATGAGCAGTTCTTC. Encoded protein: CASSLTVTYNEQFF.

The chain links TRBV4-3 to TRBJ2-7; D might be TRBD1 or TRBD2, each matching 5 bases. The CDR3 is 15 amino acids. The germline gives CDR1 LGHNA, CDR2 YSLEER. V was clipped by 4 bases and J by 2 bases, with 15 bases between them. In DNA, the CDR3 is TGCGCCAGCAGCCTAGCTTTTGAGGGGACCTACGAGCAGTACTTC. This encodes CASSLAFEGTYEQYF.

In its sample, this clonotype was seen many times. The V call is TRBV5-6, the J call TRBJ2-3; D call uncertain. The CDR3 totals 13 residues. Germline values: CDR1 SGHDT, CDR2 YYEEEE. V dropped 3 bases and J dropped 2 bases, with 7 bases sitting between them. CDR3 loop: CASSSIFTDTQYF. The CDR3 nucleotides read TGTGCCAGCAGCTCAATATTCACAGATACGCAGTATTTT. Full variable domain (outside the CDR3, taken from reference TRBV5-6 and TRBJ2-3): DAGVTQSPTHLIKTRGQQVTLRCSPKSGHDTVSWYQQALGQGPQFIFQYYEEEERQRGNFPDRFSGHQFPNYSSELNVNALLLGDSALYLCASSSIFTDTQYFGPGTRLTVL.

This clonotype was detected only a few times. The chain is built from TRBV20-1 and TRBJ2-2, with 9 bases aligning to TRBD1. V gave up 5 bases and J gave up 6 bases; unmatched junction bases: 7. The CDR3 covers 14 residues. Germline V CDR1 and CDR2: DFQATT, SNEGSKA (reference sequence). CDR3 in amino acids: CSAYRDRVAGELFF. As DNA, the CDR3 is TGCAGTGCTTACCGGGACAGGGTGGCCGGGGAGCTGTTTTTT.

This clonotype was seen at least ten times. This chain connects TRBV29-1 to TRBJ2-5; D is perhaps TRBD2 (5 bases). V gave up 6 bases and J gave up 4 bases, with 15 bases separating them. There are 13 residues in the CDR3. The germline CDR1 and CDR2 sequences are SQVTM and ANQGSEA. The CDR3 DNA reads as TGCAGCGTGGGATCTAGCATTGGAGAGACCCAGTACTTC. Translation: CSVGSSIGETQYF.

By its share, this clonotype is medium-sized. This chain uses TRBV28 with TRBJ2-5; D might be TRBD1 (5 bases). The length of the CDR3 is 14 residues. V dropped 3 bases and J dropped 3 bases, with 11 bases sitting between them. Germline assignment: CDR1 MDHEN and CDR2 SYDVKM. This CDR3 reads CASSFQGTKETQYF. DNA of the CDR3: TGTGCCAGCAGTTTTCAGGGAACGAAAGAGACCCAGTACTTC.

Judged by abundance, this clonotype is medium-sized (0.01 to 0.1%). V and J are TRBV29-1 and TRBJ2-1, with 12 bases that match TRBD1. The CDR3 sequence is 14 residues long. After removal of 6 bases from V and 8 bases from J, the junction contained 8 bases not matched to a gene. Germline CDR1 reads SQVTM; CDR2 reads ANQGSEA. The CDR3 DNA sequence: TGCAGCGTGCAACCGGGACAGGGGGCGTATGAGCAGTTCTTC. Translating it yields CSVQPGQGAYEQFF.

V is TRBV5-1 and J is TRBJ1-5; 7 bases are shared with TRBD1. This CDR3 is 15 amino acids long. Germline-derived CDR1 and CDR2 are SGHRS and YFSETQ. V was pared by 4 bases and J by 2 bases, with 6 bases of the junction left unmatched. The CDR3 spells CASSLGTGGNQPQHF. The CDR3 DNA reads TGCGCCAGCAGCCTGGGTACAGGGGGCAATCAGCCCCAGCATTTT.

This clonotype was seen many times. The J gene is TRBJ1-6, the V gene TRBV7-2; TRBD1 aligns across 7 bases. The CDR3 runs 16 residues. V lost 4 bases to trimming and J lost 5 bases; unmatched junction nucleotides: 8. Germline assignment: CDR1 SGHTA and CDR2 FQGNSA. CDR3 region: CASSWLGDRNNSPLHF. CDR3 DNA: TGTGCCAGCAGCTGGCTGGGGGACAGAAATAATTCACCCCTCCACTTT.

This clonotype was seen ten or more times. The V gene is TRBV20-1, the J gene TRBJ2-1; D possibly corresponds to TRBD2 (5 bases). The CDR3 length is 13 residues. V lost 7 bases and J lost 4, with 14 bases in between. Germline V gene sequence: CDR1 DFQATT, CDR2 SNEGSKA (reference sequence). As DNA, the CDR3 is TGCAGTGTACCGAGGGTCGGATACAATGAGCAGTTCTTC. Its translation is CSVPRVGYNEQFF.

This clonotype was counted many times. This chain uses TRBV6-5 with TRBJ1-2; no reliable D call. The CDR3 spans 15 residues. The germline V and J ends were trimmed by 6 bases and 0 bases, with 14 bases remaining between them. CDR1 is MNHEY, CDR2 SVGAGI, per germline. This chain's CDR3 is CASSPDGLANYGYTF. The CDR3 DNA reads TGTGCCAGCAGCCCCGACGGATTAGCTAACTATGGCTACACCTTC.

This clonotype was detected ten times or more. The rearrangement links TRBV6-6 to TRBJ2-5; weak D call: TRBD2 (5 bases). The CDR3 covers 15 residues. V was shortened by 3 bases and J by 1 base, with 12 bases between the two germline ends. CDR1 is MNHNY and CDR2 is SVGAGI in the germline V gene (reference sequence). CDR3: CASSYHLAPQETQYF. In DNA form, the CDR3 reads TGTGCCAGCAGTTATCACCTAGCACCCCAAGAGACCCAGTACTTC.

This clonotype was observed many times. The CDR3 is CASTRGFYNEQFF. The CDR3 region has the DNA TGTGCCAGCACAAGGGGGTTTTACAATGAGCAGTTCTTC. The rearrangement joins TRBV6-2 or TRBV6-3 to TRBJ2-1; possibly TRBD1 for D (6 bases). The CDR3 has 13 amino acids. V lost 7 bases and J 4 bases, leaving 11 bases between the germline ends. CDR1 and CDR2 from the germline V gene are MNHEY and SVGEGT.

In its sample, this clonotype was seen many times. As DNA, the CDR3 is TGTGCCATCAGTGGGGGCGGGCAGACCTACGAGCAGTACTTC. Its translation: CAISGGGQTYEQYF. The chain has TRBV10-3 and TRBJ2-7; the D gene could be TRBD1 or TRBD2 (5 bases each). V lost 4 bases and J 2 bases, leaving 12 bases between the germline ends. Germline assignment: CDR1 ENHRY and CDR2 SYGVKD. The CDR3 runs 14 residues.

This clonotype was detected ten times or more. The chain has TRBV20-1 and TRBJ1-4; D call uncertain. There are 12 residues in the CDR3. V lost 3 bases and J lost 8, with 10 bases in between. Germline V gene data show CDR1 as DFQATT and CDR2 as SNEGSKA (reference sequence). For the CDR3, the DNA is TGCAGTGCTAGGGAGACGGAAGAAAAACTGTTTTTT. Protein: CSARETEEKLFF.

This clonotype is medium-sized. The chain employs TRBV28 and TRBJ2-3; 11 positions agree with TRBD1. CDR3 length: 14 amino acids. The V and J ends lost 10 bases and 8 bases, in that order; junction bases with no gene match: 11. Germline CDR1 MDHEN, CDR2 SYDVKM. CDR3 in amino acids: CATLGGTGGITQYF. The CDR3 DNA follows: TGTGCCACCCTCGGAGGGACAGGGGGGATTACGCAGTATTTT.

In this sample, this clonotype is medium-sized. V gene TRBV4-1 combines with J gene TRBJ2-3, with D perhaps matching TRBD1 (5 bases). Germline V lookup: CDR1 MGHRA, CDR2 YSYEKL. The CDR3 extends over 16 amino acids. Between the trimmed V and J ends, which lost 0 bases and 2 bases, there was a span of 12 bases. DNA of the CDR3: TGCGCCAGCAGCCAAGATCCGACGGACATCACAGATACGCAGTATTTT. Translation gives CASSQDPTDITDTQYF.

The J gene is TRBJ2-1, the V gene TRBV24-1, with D maybe TRBD2 (6 bases). This CDR3 is 14 amino acids long. Trimming removed 6 bases from V and 3 bases from J, with 11 bases in between. Germline V gene lookup returns CDR1 KGHDR and CDR2 SFDVKD. DNA for the CDR3: TGTGCCACCAGTAAGGGACTCTACTACAATGAGCAGTTCTTC. Protein sequence: CATSKGLYYNEQFF.

This clonotype was seen many times. The rearrangement links TRBV7-9 to TRBJ2-1; maybe TRBD2 (6 bases). The CDR3 spans 15 residues. V was trimmed by 7 bases and J by 0 bases, leaving 13 bases between them. Per the germline V gene, CDR1 is SEHNR and CDR2 is FQNEAQ (reference sequence). CDR3 protein: CASIIGGSSYNEQFF. The DNA of the CDR3 is TGTGCCAGCATTATTGGGGGGAGCTCCTACAATGAGCAGTTCTTC.

This clonotype came up many times. The rearrangement uses TRBV27 and TRBJ2-1; TRBD2 matches at 13 bases. The germline V gene encodes CDR1 MNHEY and CDR2 SMNVEV (reference sequence). Trimming cost V 6 bases and J 0 bases; bases outside gene matches: 11. CDR3 size: 19 residues. The CDR3 sequence: CASRRFGTSGISSYNEQFF. CDR3 nucleotide sequence: TGTGCCAGCAGGAGATTTGGGACTAGCGGGATCAGCTCCTACAATGAGCAGTTCTTC.

By share of the sample, this clonotype is medium-sized. The chain links TRBV3-1 to TRBJ2-5; D not resolved. The CDR3 consists of 12 residues. With 4 bases removed from V and 5 bases from J, the gap between germline ends came to 8 bases. The germline gives CDR1 LGHDT, CDR2 YNNKEL (reference sequence). The CDR3 nucleotides read TGTGCCAGCAGCCGTATGGAGGAGACCCAGTACTTC. It encodes CASSRMEETQYF.